Listed here are 12 T cell receptor beta chains from one sample, sequenced in a study of cytomegalovirus exposure and HLA in healthy donors. The PCR employed 60 Vbeta primers together with 13 Jbeta primers. Libraries were prepared by immunoSEQ multiplex PCR; TCRdb keeps only in-frame clonotypes and omits some of them. In the table there are some 170,000 clones, 60% to 80% of which are singletons. Source material: PBMCs. The receptors were gathered from a man aged 35 to 55 in good health and CMV-seropositive.

The CDR3 region is CASTELGTAYEQYF. CDR3 DNA sequence: TGTGCCAGCACCGAACTCGGGACAGCCTACGAGCAGTACTTC. This rearrangement joins TRBV5-6 to TRBJ2-7; 7 bases agree with TRBD1. Germline assignment: CDR1 SGHDT and CDR2 YYEEEE. The CDR3 covers 14 residues. J gave up 2 bases and V 6 bases, and 8 bases lay outside the gene matches.

The count of this clone is one. J is TRBJ2-2 and V is TRBV7-9; 10 positions match TRBD1. After removal of 5 bases from V and 6 bases from J, the junction contained 6 bases not matched to a gene. This CDR3 has 15 amino acids. The germline V gene has CDR1 SEHNR and CDR2 FQNEAQ (reference sequence). CDR3 in amino acids: CASSAGTGVPGELFF. The CDR3 coding sequence is TGTGCCAGCAGCGCCGGGACAGGGGTTCCCGGGGAGCTGTTTTTT.

This clone was observed a handful of times. The J gene is TRBJ1-2, the V gene TRBV28; 7 bases are a match to TRBD1. The CDR3 consists of 15 residues. Germline V gives CDR1 MDHEN, CDR2 SYDVKM. Unmatched junction bases numbered 10, after V lost 5 bases and J lost 4 bases. For the CDR3, the DNA is TGTGCCAGCAGTCCCCCCGGGACAGCGGCCTATGGCTACACCTTC. This encodes CASSPPGTAAYGYTF.

The chain recombines TRBV6-5 with TRBJ2-7; 7 bases line up with TRBD1. The germline V gene has CDR1 MNHEY and CDR2 SVGAGI. This CDR3 spans 13 amino acids. After removal of 6 bases from V and 3 bases from J, the junction contained 5 bases not matched to a gene. For the CDR3, the DNA is TGTGCCAGCAGCCCTCGGGACAGCTACGAGCAGTACTTC. Its translation: CASSPRDSYEQYF.

This clone was counted once. The rearrangement uses TRBV18 and TRBJ1-2; 12 nucleotides match TRBD1. V shed 4 bases, J shed 3 bases, and the junction held 3 bases outside the gene matches. There are 15 residues in the CDR3. CDR1 is KGHSH, CDR2 LQKENI, per germline. The CDR3 DNA reads TGTGCCAGCTCACTTGGGACAGGGGGCGACTATGGCTACACCTTC. Protein sequence: CASSLGTGGDYGYTF.

This sequence joins TRBV7-3 and TRBJ1-1; D may be TRBD1 (6 bases). Germline lookup yields CDR1 SGHTA and CDR2 FQGTGA. CDR3 length: 14 residues. Deletions cut 4 bases from V and 7 bases from J, with 16 bases between. The CDR3 DNA sequence: TGTGCCAGCAGCTCTCAGGGGTTTAGGGATGAAGCTTTCTTT. Its translation: CASSSQGFRDEAFF.

J is TRBJ2-1 and V is TRBV10-2; D is possibly TRBD2 (5 bases). This CDR3 is 15 amino acids long. Trimming took off 0 bases at V and 5 bases at J, with 11 bases between the two ends. Per the germline V gene, CDR1 is WSHSY and CDR2 is SAAADI. Here the CDR3 reads CASSESEGIHNEQFF. CDR3 in DNA: TGCGCCAGCAGTGAGTCTGAGGGAATCCACAATGAGCAGTTCTTC.

The CDR3 DNA reads TGTGCCTGGAGTGTACTACTGGTAAACTATGGCTACACCTTC. Translated, it gives CAWSVLLVNYGYTF. The rearrangement uses TRBV30 and TRBJ1-2; D is unclear. The CDR3 extends over 14 amino acids. Germline V gene data show CDR1 as GTSNPN and CDR2 as SVGIG (reference sequence). The ends were cut back, 0 bases at V and 2 bases at J, with 10 bases in the middle.

This chain uses TRBV2 with TRBJ2-5; D remains unclear. The CDR3 runs 13 residues. Trimming took 1 base from V and 5 from J, leaving 8 bases between them. Germline V gene lookup returns CDR1 SNHLY and CDR2 FYNNEI. DNA for the CDR3: TGTGCCAGCAGTGAAGGAGAGGAGGAGACCCAGTACTTC. This gives the protein CASSEGEEETQYF.

V gene TRBV18 combines with J gene TRBJ2-7; TRBD1 aligns across 8 bases. CDR1 KGHSH and CDR2 LQKENI come from the germline V gene. The CDR3 contains 15 residues. V lost 3 bases to trimming and J lost 3 bases; unmatched junction nucleotides: 7. The CDR3 spells CASSPTGGKGYEQYF. CDR3 DNA sequence: TGTGCCAGCTCACCCACAGGGGGTAAGGGCTACGAGCAGTACTTC.

This chain links TRBV11-1 with TRBJ1-1, with TRBD1 matching over 7 bases. Trimming took 5 bases from V and 0 from J; bases not matched to a gene: 6. Germline loops: CDR1 SGHAT, CDR2 FQDESV (reference sequence). The CDR3 is 15 amino acids. Here the CDR3 reads CASSRSGQMNTEAFF. In DNA form, the CDR3 reads TGTGCCAGCAGCCGTTCGGGACAGATGAACACTGAAGCTTTCTTT.

The V gene is TRBV7-9, the J gene TRBJ1-1; 9 nucleotides match TRBD1. V shed 5 bases and J 3 bases; nucleotides not matched to a gene: 7. Germline V gene sequence: CDR1 SEHNR, CDR2 FQNEAQ (reference sequence). The CDR3 has 15 amino acids. The CDR3 DNA reads TGTGCCAGCAGCGTATTACAGGGGGCCGACACTGAAGCTTTCTTT. Protein sequence: CASSVLQGADTEAFF.